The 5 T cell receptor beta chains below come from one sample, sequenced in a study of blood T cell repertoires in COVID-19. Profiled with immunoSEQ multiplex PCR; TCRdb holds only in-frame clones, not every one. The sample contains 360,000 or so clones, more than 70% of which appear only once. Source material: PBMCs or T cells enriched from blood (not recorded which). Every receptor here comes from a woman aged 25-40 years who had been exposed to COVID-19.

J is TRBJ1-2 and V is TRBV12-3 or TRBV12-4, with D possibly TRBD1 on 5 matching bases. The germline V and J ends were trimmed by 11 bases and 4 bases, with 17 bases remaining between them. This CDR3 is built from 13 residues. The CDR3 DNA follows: TGTGCCTCAACATCCGCCAGGGTCTATGGCTACACCTTC. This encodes CASTSARVYGYTF.

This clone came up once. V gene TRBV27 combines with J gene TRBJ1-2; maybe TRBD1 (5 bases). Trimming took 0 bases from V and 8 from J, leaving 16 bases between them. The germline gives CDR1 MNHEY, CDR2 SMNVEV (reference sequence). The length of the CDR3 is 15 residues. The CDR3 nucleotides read TGTGCCAGCAGTTTATCGTGGGGGGGAAAGCAGGGCTACACCTTC. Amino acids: CASSLSWGGKQGYTF.

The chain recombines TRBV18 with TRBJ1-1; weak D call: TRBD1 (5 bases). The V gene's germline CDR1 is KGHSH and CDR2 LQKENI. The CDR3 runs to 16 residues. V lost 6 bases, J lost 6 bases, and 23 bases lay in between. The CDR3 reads CASSLWDSGSGPEAFF. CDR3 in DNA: TGTGCCAGCTCTCTATGGGACTCGGGAAGCGGCCCTGAAGCTTTCTTT.

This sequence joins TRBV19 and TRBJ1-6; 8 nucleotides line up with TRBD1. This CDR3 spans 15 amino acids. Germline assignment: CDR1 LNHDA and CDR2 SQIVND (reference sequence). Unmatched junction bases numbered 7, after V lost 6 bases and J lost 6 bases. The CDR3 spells CASRSRTGTNSPLHF. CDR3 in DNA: TGTGCCAGTAGATCCCGGACAGGGACTAATTCACCCCTCCACTTT. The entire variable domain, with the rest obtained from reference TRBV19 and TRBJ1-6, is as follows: DGGITQSPKYLFRKEGQNVTLSCEQNLNHDAMYWYRQDPGQGLRLIYYSQIVNDFQKGDIAEGYSVSREKKESFPLTVTSAQKNPTAFYLCASRSRTGTNSPLHFGNGTRLTVT.

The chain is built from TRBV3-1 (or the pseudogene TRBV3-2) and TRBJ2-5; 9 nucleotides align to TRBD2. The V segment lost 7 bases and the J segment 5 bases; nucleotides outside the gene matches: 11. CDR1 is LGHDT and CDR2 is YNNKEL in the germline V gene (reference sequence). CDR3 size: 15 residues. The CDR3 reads CASNFPGLAGETQYF. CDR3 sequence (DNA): TGTGCCAGCAATTTCCCGGGACTAGCAGGCGAGACCCAGTACTTC.